Given below is one TCR beta chain in context. The CDR3 runs to 14 residues. J was trimmed by 0 bases and V by 7 bases; bases with no gene match: 4. Looked up from germline, CDR1 is SGHTS and CDR2 is YDEGEE. This sample is drawn from a study of T cell responses to AZD1222 COVID-19 vaccine. Sequencing used immunoSEQ multiplex PCR; TCRdb keeps in-frame clones, though not all of them. This sample carries some 150,000 clones, approximately 93% of them seen once, and the ten largest clones take around 3.8%. The chain employs TRBV5-8 and TRBJ1-2, with TRBD1 matching over 9 bases. The sequencing used peripheral blood, collected on day 0 of AZD1222 vaccination. The sequence derives from an adult in good health. The CDR3 region has the DNA TGTGCCAGCCCCCGGGACAGGGCTAACTATGGCTACACCTTC. Protein product: CASPRDRANYGYTF.